The present entry profiles one TCR beta chain with its context. These data originate in a study of blood T cell repertoires in COVID-19. Original methodology: How many nucleated cells were present was estimated from reference gene primer amplification. The table came from immunoSEQ multiplex PCR; TCRdb's copy has only in-frame clones and leaves some out. V and J calls plus clone size are reproduced from that table; the DNA served to infer D and trimming. The profile shows over 200,000 clones, 85% of them singletons. The J segment lost 3 bases and the V segment lost 5 bases, leaving 4 bases of the junction unmatched. The CDR3 runs 14 residues. Germline V gives CDR1 PRHDT, CDR2 FYEKMQ (reference sequence). Participants were aged about 18 to 89 years from around 26 US areas. Among Cohort 3 donors, those recovered had two negative PCRs, clearance, or symptom resolution.

The material sequenced was PBMCs or T cells enriched from blood (not recorded which). The TCR sequence derives from a man in his forties or fifties who had recovered from COVID-19. This chain links TRBV13 with TRBJ2-5, with 9 bases identical to TRBD2. The CDR3 loop reads CASSHSGSEETQYF. The CDR3 nucleotides are TGTGCCAGCAGCCATAGCGGGAGCGAAGAGACCCAGTACTTC.